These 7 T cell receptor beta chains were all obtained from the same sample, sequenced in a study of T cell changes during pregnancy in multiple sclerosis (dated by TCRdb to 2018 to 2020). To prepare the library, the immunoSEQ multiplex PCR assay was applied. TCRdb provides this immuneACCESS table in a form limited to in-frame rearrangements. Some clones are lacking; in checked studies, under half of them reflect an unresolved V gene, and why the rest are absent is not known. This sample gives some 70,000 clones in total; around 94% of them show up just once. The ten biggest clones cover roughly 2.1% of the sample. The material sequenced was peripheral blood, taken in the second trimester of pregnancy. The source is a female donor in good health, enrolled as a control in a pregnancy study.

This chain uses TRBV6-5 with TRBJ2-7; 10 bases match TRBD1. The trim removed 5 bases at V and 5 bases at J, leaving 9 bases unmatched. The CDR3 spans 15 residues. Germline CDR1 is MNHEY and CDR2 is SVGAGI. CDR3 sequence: CASSPLETGGDEQYF. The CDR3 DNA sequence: TGTGCCAGCAGTCCCCTCGAGACAGGGGGCGACGAGCAGTACTTC.

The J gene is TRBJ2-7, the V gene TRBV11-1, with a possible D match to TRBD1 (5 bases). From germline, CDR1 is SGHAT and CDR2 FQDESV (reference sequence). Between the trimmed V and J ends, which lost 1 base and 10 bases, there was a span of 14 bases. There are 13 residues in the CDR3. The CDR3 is CASSLVAGKGQYF. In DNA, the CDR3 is TGTGCCAGCAGCTTAGTCGCAGGGAAGGGACAGTACTTC.

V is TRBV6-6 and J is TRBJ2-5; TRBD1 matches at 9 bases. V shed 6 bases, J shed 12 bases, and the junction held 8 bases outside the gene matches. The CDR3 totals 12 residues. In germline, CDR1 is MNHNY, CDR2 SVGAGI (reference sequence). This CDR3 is CASSPGTGQKYF. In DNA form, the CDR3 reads TGTGCCAGCAGCCCGGGGACAGGGCAGAAGTACTTC.

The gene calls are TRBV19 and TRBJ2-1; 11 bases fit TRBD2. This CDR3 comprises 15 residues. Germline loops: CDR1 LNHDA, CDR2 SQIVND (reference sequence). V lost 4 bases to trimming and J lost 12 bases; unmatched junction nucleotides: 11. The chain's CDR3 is CASSTSKSLAGGQFF. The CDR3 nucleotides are TGTGCCAGTAGTACTTCGAAATCTCTAGCGGGGGGGCAGTTCTTC. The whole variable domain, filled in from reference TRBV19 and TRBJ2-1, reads DGGITQSPKYLFRKEGQNVTLSCEQNLNHDAMYWYRQDPGQGLRLIYYSQIVNDFQKGDIAEGYSVSREKKESFPLTVTSAQKNPTAFYLCASSTSKSLAGGQFFGPGTRLTVL.

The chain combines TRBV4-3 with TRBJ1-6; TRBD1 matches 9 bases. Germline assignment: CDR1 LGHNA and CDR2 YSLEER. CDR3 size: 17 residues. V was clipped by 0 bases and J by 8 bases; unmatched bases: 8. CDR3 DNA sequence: TGCGCCAGCAGCCAAGATGCTGTGAGGACAGGGGATTCACCCCTCCACTTT. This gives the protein CASSQDAVRTGDSPLHF.

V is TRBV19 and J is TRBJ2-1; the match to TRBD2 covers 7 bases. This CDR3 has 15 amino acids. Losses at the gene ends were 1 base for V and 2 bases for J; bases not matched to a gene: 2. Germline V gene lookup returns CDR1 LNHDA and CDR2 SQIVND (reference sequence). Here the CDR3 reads CASSIVAGAYNEQFF. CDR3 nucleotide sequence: TGTGCCAGTAGTATAGTGGCGGGGGCCTACAATGAGCAGTTCTTC.

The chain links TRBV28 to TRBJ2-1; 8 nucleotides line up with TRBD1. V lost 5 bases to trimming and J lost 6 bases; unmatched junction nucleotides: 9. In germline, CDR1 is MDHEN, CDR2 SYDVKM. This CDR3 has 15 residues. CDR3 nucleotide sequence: TGTGCCAGCAGTGTCTACGGACAGGGTAGCAATGAGCAGTTCTTC. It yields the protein CASSVYGQGSNEQFF.